Detailed here is one T cell receptor (beta chain). Its antigen is not identified. Germline V gene sequence: CDR1 SNHLY, CDR2 FYNNEI. The CDR3 has 12 residues. The germline V and J ends were trimmed by 7 bases and 2 bases, with 8 bases remaining between them. The sample comes from a study of OX40 agonist ivuxolimab in advanced cancers. On the study more broadly: From 23 to 79 years was the age range, with a mean of around 54 years, and roughly 80% were male. Partial responses were achieved by three patients: one hepatocellular carcinoma, two cutaneous melanoma.

Findings and caveats of the study: CD4+ and CD8+ T cells in blood underwent clonal expansion by week 6 at 0.1 to 3.0 mg/kg.

The data were produced by immunoSEQ multiplex PCR, yet TCRdb's version contains in-frame clones alone and is incomplete. The sample holds 90,000 or so clones, roughly nine tenths seen once. Material: CD4+ or CD8+ T cells sorted from blood, obtained in a trial of the OX40 agonist ivuxolimab. The clonotype was recovered from an adult with an advanced solid tumor such as melanoma, head and neck, liver or kidney cancer. V is TRBV2 and J is TRBJ2-5, with D possibly being TRBD2 (5 bases). The CDR3 is CASNTGQETQYF. For the CDR3, the DNA is TGTGCCAGCAACACGGGACAAGAGACCCAGTACTTC.